This entry features one TCR beta chain sequence. This clone's antigen is unknown. No per-base quality is available; no much larger clone lies one base away. Spanning cysteine to phenylalanine, the CDR3 consists of 14 amino acids. The read is trimmed to its CDR3 DNA, 42 bases read in frame from base 1. CDR1 and CDR2 (LNHDA, SQIVND) derive from the germline V gene (reference sequence). Between the V and J ends, shortened by 1 base and 6 bases respectively, the junction contains 9 bases. A single peripheral blood draw of approximately 120 mL on average was collected from each donor into heparinised tubes. A BD FACSAria II was used to sort naive, central memory, regulatory and stem cell-like memory CD4+ T cells with a panel that included CD45RO, CCR7, CD25, CD127, CD95 and CD27. All sorted populations exceeded 95% purity. Right away, PBMCs were isolated by Lymphoprep density gradient centrifugation and were stained directly, with no culture step. Samples were stained and sorted in pairs, with one healthy donor and one patient per experiment, so that batch effects were minimized.

The entire amount of isolated RNA was reverse transcribed using the High Capacity cDNA Reverse Transcription Kit, so the sequenced TCRB transcripts were expressed ones. Deep immunoSEQ sequencing was applied to naive, central memory and regulatory T cell samples, giving an average of about 3.7 million total reads per sample. Sorted cells were lysed in RLT buffer and RNA was extracted with DNase-treated RNeasy Micro or Mini kits, depending on cell number. Each cell subset was processed on its own to prevent cross-contamination, while patient and healthy donor samples were processed together. TCRB sequences were amplified from cDNA with the immunoSEQ multiplex PCR, producing 87-bp fragments spanning the CDR3 region. Sequencing of the amplicons was done on the Illumina HiSeq platform. From the authors' description of their analysis: Synthetic template baselines were used to correct PCR bias computationally, reads within Hamming distance 2 were collapsed, and singletons that could not be merged were discarded. Reads were aligned to IMGT to assign V, D and J genes, CDR3 length, and insertions or deletions at six rearrangement sites. Within each subset, clonotype counts were normalized to sorted cell number, after which true diversity and Gini coefficients were computed with the tcR R package. The overlap coefficient, calculated on TCRB nucleotide sequences, was used to measure repertoire sharing. As a proxy for the pre-selection repertoire, out-of-frame TCRB sequences from naive cells were analyzed. TCRdb carries this immuneACCESS record with in-frame sequences only. Its versions omit some clonotypes, under half of them owing to an unresolved V gene in the studies checked, with the rest unexplained. V and J calls and clone size are as listed in that table; D and trimming were resolved from the DNA. In this sample the table shows about 250,000 clones, less than 15% of which occur a single time. The top ten constitute 0.025% to 0.03% of the sample.

This record comes from a study of beta chain features in type 1 diabetes (dated by TCRdb to 2016 to 2018). A note on the overall study: Mean age, gender distribution, total cell number and subset yield did not differ between patients and healthy donors. Across all samples, about 110 million sorted cells were examined, and cell number per subset correlated strongly with RNA yield. The study compared TCRB repertoires of sorted circulating CD4+ T cell subsets between recently diagnosed type 1 diabetes patients and matched healthy donors. Regulatory and stem cell-like memory subsets were obtained from only 8 patients and roughly 8 healthy donors, while naive and central memory subsets were obtained from all 30 or so donors. Findings and caveats that apply to the study as a whole: Type 1 diabetes patients showed a moderate but significant shortening of TCRB CDR3 length in all four CD4+ subsets. Fewer insertions and more nucleotide deletions at VDJ recombination sites were observed in patients with type 1 diabetes, implying thymic rearrangement abnormalities. PCR may preferentially amplify shorter templates, but because patient and control samples were amplified and corrected together, any resulting skew would affect both groups equally. Because the HLA sub-analyses included only small numbers of individuals, any influence of HLA type on TCRB rearrangement was left unresolved. Because cDNA was sequenced instead of genomic DNA, activated cells with high expression could be over-represented, although the groups did not differ in activation or CD3 levels. Naive, central memory and regulatory TCRB repertoires appeared to be more alike among patients than among healthy donors.

This receptor was identified in a middle-aged woman in good health. The chain was built from TRBV19 and TRBJ2-2; TRBD1 is a possible D gene, resting on 6 matching bases. Sequenced: naive CD4+ T cells from blood. Read against the paper, the sample's cell subset or site label means: true naive CD4+ T cells. Here the CDR3 is given as CASSIGTGSGELFF. The nucleotide sequence is TGTGCCAGTAGTATAGGAACAGGGTCCGGGGAGCTGTTTTTT.